These 25 T cell receptor beta chains were sequenced from one sample in a study of PD-1 blockade in mismatch repair-deficient tumors. Libraries were prepared by immunoSEQ multiplex PCR; TCRdb keeps only in-frame clonotypes and omits some of them. The sample has some 120,000 clones, around 83% seen once. The material sequenced was peripheral blood, taken 44 weeks after starting pembrolizumab. These receptors all stem from an adult with mismatch repair-deficient cancer.

This chain links TRBV5-1 with TRBJ2-7; 7 nucleotides match TRBD2. The V gene end was trimmed by 0 bases and the J gene end by 5 bases; junction bases not matched to a gene: 8. The germline gives CDR1 SGHRS, CDR2 YFSETQ. This CDR3 region has 15 residues. For the CDR3, the DNA is TGCGCCAGCAGCTTGGTAGGGACTATCATAGACGAGCAGTACTTC. It specifies CASSLVGTIIDEQYF.

The chain recombines TRBV10-3 with TRBJ2-7, with D maybe TRBD1 (6 bases). Trimming removed 4 bases at V and 3 bases at J, with 16 bases between. CDR1 ENHRY and CDR2 SYGVKD come from the germline V gene. The CDR3 length is 15 residues. The CDR3 is CAISGKRDTNYEQYF. For the CDR3, the DNA is TGTGCCATCAGTGGGAAAAGGGACACTAACTACGAGCAGTACTTC.

The CDR3 sequence: CASSLDQPFSYNEQFF. The CDR3 DNA sequence: TGTGCCAGCAGCTTAGATCAGCCTTTCTCCTACAATGAGCAGTTCTTC. The V gene is TRBV11-2, the J gene TRBJ2-1; D remains unclear. The germline gives CDR1 SGHAT, CDR2 FQNNGV. V was shortened by 0 bases and J by 0 bases, with 9 bases between the two germline ends. There are 16 residues in the CDR3.

V gene TRBV7-9 combines with J gene TRBJ1-4, with 8 nucleotides matching TRBD1. Per the germline V gene, CDR1 is SEHNR and CDR2 is FQNEAQ (reference sequence). V was clipped by 3 bases and J by 7 bases; unmatched bases: 10. This CDR3 spans 16 amino acids. The DNA of the CDR3 is TGTGCCAGCAGCTTTCAACCCGGGACAGGAGGTGAAAAACTGTTTTTT. Protein: CASSFQPGTGGEKLFF.

The chain combines TRBV19 with TRBJ1-1; the match to TRBD1 covers 9 bases. This CDR3 spans 15 amino acids. Trimming took 3 bases from V and 8 from J; bases not matched to a gene: 10. Germline CDR1 and CDR2: LNHDA and SQIVND (reference sequence). CDR3 nucleotide sequence: TGTGCCAGTAGTATTACCGGGACAGGGTCGTTGGAAGCTTTCTTT. Residues: CASSITGTGSLEAFF.

The chain combines TRBV5-1 with TRBJ2-2; D is possibly TRBD2 (5 bases). Germline V gives CDR1 SGHRS, CDR2 YFSETQ. The CDR3 extends over 15 amino acids. Trimming cost V 4 bases and J 2 bases, with 12 bases left between them. CDR3 DNA sequence: TGCGCCAGCAGCCCATGGACTCCTAACACCGGGGAGCTGTTTTTT. Residues: CASSPWTPNTGELFF.

The chain links TRBV2 to TRBJ1-4; 10 bases agree with TRBD1. V shed 3 bases, J shed 8 bases, and the junction held 3 bases outside the gene matches. CDR3 length: 14 residues. Germline-derived CDR1 and CDR2 are SNHLY and FYNNEI. Here the CDR3 DNA reads TGTGCCAGCAGTGAGGGGACAGGGGAGGAAAAACTGTTTTTT. Translated: CASSEGTGEEKLFF.

The genes are TRBV13 and TRBJ2-7; tentatively, D is TRBD2 (5 bases). The CDR3 totals 12 residues. V was trimmed by 5 bases and J by 4 bases, leaving 9 bases between them. CDR1 is PRHDT, CDR2 FYEKMQ, per germline (reference sequence). The CDR3 spells CASSVEGYEQYF. The CDR3 DNA follows: TGTGCCAGCAGCGTAGAGGGATACGAGCAGTACTTC.

The V gene is TRBV4-1, the J gene TRBJ1-1; D not resolved. Germline values: CDR1 MGHRA, CDR2 YSYEKL. The CDR3 is 13 residues long. The V and J ends lost 2 bases and 1 base respectively, with 5 bases between them. The CDR3 DNA is TGCGCCAGCAGCCAAAACCAGAACACTGAAGCTTTCTTT. Encoded protein: CASSQNQNTEAFF.

The chain recombines TRBV5-1 with TRBJ1-3, with a possible D match to TRBD1 (6 bases). The germline V gene encodes CDR1 SGHRS and CDR2 YFSETQ. The CDR3 is made up of 17 amino acids. Trimming pared 3 bases from V and 0 bases from J, leaving 16 bases between. The CDR3 region has the DNA TGCGCCAGCAGCTGGGGGCAGGGATCAATCTCTGGAAACACCATATATTTT. It is translated as CASSWGQGSISGNTIYF.

A few counts support this clone. V gene TRBV2 combines with J gene TRBJ1-5; unclear D gene. Trimming cost V 6 bases and J 0 bases, with 9 bases left between them. The CDR3 covers 14 residues. Germline CDR1 SNHLY, CDR2 FYNNEI. CDR3 nucleotide sequence: TGTGCCAGCAGAAACAGTAATAGCAATCAGCCCCAGCATTTT. Encoded protein: CASRNSNSNQPQHF.

The V and J genes are TRBV6-6 and TRBJ1-5; 8 nucleotides align to TRBD1. CDR3 length: 15 amino acids. The V gene end was trimmed by 0 bases and the J gene end by 4 bases; junction bases not matched to a gene: 2. Germline loops: CDR1 MNHNY, CDR2 SVGAGI (reference sequence). CDR3 coding DNA: TGTGCCAGCAGTTACTCCGGGACAGGTAATCAGCCCCAGCATTTT. This codes for CASSYSGTGNQPQHF.

The chain links TRBV5-4 to TRBJ2-5, with D perhaps TRBD2 (6 bases). The germline CDR1 and CDR2 sequences are SGHNT and YYREEE (reference sequence). Trimming pared 0 bases from V and 5 bases from J, leaving 11 bases between. The CDR3 length is 14 residues. The DNA of the CDR3 is TGTGCCAGCAGCTTGGTAGGAGGGGATGAGACCCAGTACTTC. This translates into CASSLVGGDETQYF.

The chain links TRBV9 to TRBJ1-1; 8 bases match TRBD1. Germline CDR1 reads SGDLS; CDR2 reads YYNGEE. Germline trimming cut 4 bases from V and 10 bases from J; bases unmatched to any gene: 12. The CDR3 loop spans 14 amino acids. The CDR3 nucleotides read TGTGCCAGCAGCCCGTCGGGACAGGCAGGGTTAGCTTTCTTT. Amino acid sequence: CASSPSGQAGLAFF.

This chain joins TRBV11-2 and TRBJ2-2; 12 bases map to TRBD2. J gave up 1 base and V 2 bases, and 5 bases lay outside the gene matches. The CDR3 is 18 amino acids. The germline gives CDR1 SGHAT, CDR2 FQNNGV. The CDR3 spells CASSLSGLAGMNTGELFF. The CDR3 DNA reads TGTGCCAGCAGCTTATCTGGACTAGCGGGGATGAACACCGGGGAGCTGTTTTTT.

The chain couples TRBV6-1 to TRBJ2-7; a possible D gene is TRBD2 (6 bases). V lost 6 bases, J lost 2 bases, and 11 bases lay in between. Germline-derived CDR1 and CDR2 are MNHNS and SASEGT. This CDR3 has 13 residues. This chain's CDR3 is CASSARGTYEQYF. CDR3 in DNA: TGTGCCAGCAGCGCACGGGGGACCTACGAGCAGTACTTC.

Remarks on this clone: At one end the junction does not follow the germline gene, possibly because of a read error. The chain carries TRBV18 and TRBJ2-7; D is uncertain. Germline values: CDR1 KGHSH, CDR2 LQKENI. The CDR3 sequence is 16 residues long. CDR3 nucleotide sequence: TGTGCCAGCTCAGAGCAAACCGGGCCTCTCTCCTCCGAGCAGTACTTC. Translation gives CASSEQTGPLSSEQYF.

J is TRBJ1-1 and V is TRBV2; D may be TRBD1 (6 bases). Trimming shortened V by 1 base and J by 6 bases, and 12 bases separated the two germline ends. Germline assignment: CDR1 SNHLY and CDR2 FYNNEI. The length of the CDR3 is 14 residues. CDR3 sequence reads: CASSEVVRGPEAFF. CDR3 DNA: TGTGCCAGCAGTGAAGTGGTCAGGGGCCCTGAAGCTTTCTTT.

This clone has a handful of counts. The CDR3 sequence: CASSDSAGGPNEQFF. The CDR3 DNA reads as TGTGCCAGCAGTGACTCGGCGGGAGGGCCTAATGAGCAGTTCTTC. The rearrangement links TRBV6-4 to TRBJ2-1, with TRBD2 matching over 9 bases. The V gene end was trimmed by 0 bases and the J gene end by 7 bases; junction bases not matched to a gene: 4. CDR1 is MRHNA, CDR2 SNTAGT, per germline. The CDR3 consists of 15 residues.

The chain carries TRBV4-1 and TRBJ2-7; TRBD2 might be the D (5 bases). The CDR3 sequence is 16 residues long. Germline values: CDR1 MGHRA, CDR2 YSYEKL. The V gene lost 0 bases and the J gene lost 3 bases, with 15 bases spanning the gap. CDR3 in DNA: TGCGCCAGCAGCCAAGATACATCGGGGTCCGGCTACGAGCAGTACTTC. It translates to CASSQDTSGSGYEQYF.

V gene TRBV11-3 combines with J gene TRBJ2-3; TRBD2 might be the D (7 bases). Trimming took off 3 bases at V and 2 bases at J, with 21 bases between the two ends. CDR3 length: 18 residues. The V gene's germline CDR1 is SGHNT and CDR2 YENEEA. The CDR3 DNA is TGTGCCAGCAGCTTGATAAGGCGACGGGGGGCCACCACAGATACGCAGTATTTT. Protein: CASSLIRRRGATTDTQYF.

This clone was picked up a small number of times. The rearrangement uses TRBV18 and TRBJ2-5; D might be TRBD1 or TRBD2, each matching 6 bases. The germline V gene has CDR1 KGHSH and CDR2 LQKENI. The CDR3 is 15 residues long. Deletions cut 3 bases from V and 5 bases from J, with 16 bases between. For the CDR3, the DNA is TGTGCCAGCTCACCGGGGCCCGGGGGCCGGGAGACCCAGTACTTC. The encoded protein is CASSPGPGGRETQYF.

This clone has only one observation. V usage is TRBV9 and J usage is TRBJ2-1; D may be TRBD2 (5 bases). This CDR3 is 15 amino acids long. With 2 bases removed from V and 5 bases from J, the gap between germline ends came to 14 bases. CDR1 and CDR2 (germline): SGDLS, YYNGEE. As DNA, the CDR3 is TGTGCCAGCAGCGTCCACCCGTCGGGGAACAATGAGCAGTTCTTC. It codes for CASSVHPSGNNEQFF.

The chain links TRBV5-6 to TRBJ1-2; D not certain. Trimming stripped 0 bases from V and 4 bases from J, with 16 bases between. The CDR3 contains 16 residues. Germline V lookup: CDR1 SGHDT, CDR2 YYEEEE. The chain's CDR3 is CASSLGGGVGPYGYTF. The CDR3 DNA reads as TGTGCCAGCAGCTTGGGTGGAGGCGTCGGGCCCTATGGCTACACCTTC.

The chain combines TRBV9 with TRBJ2-7; D is unresolved. The germline CDR1 and CDR2 sequences are SGDLS and YYNGEE. The CDR3 is made up of 15 amino acids. Trimming left V 1 base short and J 0 bases short, with 11 bases between. CDR3 sequence: CASSVTPANSYEQYF. In DNA, the CDR3 is TGTGCCAGCAGCGTAACCCCGGCTAACTCCTACGAGCAGTACTTC.